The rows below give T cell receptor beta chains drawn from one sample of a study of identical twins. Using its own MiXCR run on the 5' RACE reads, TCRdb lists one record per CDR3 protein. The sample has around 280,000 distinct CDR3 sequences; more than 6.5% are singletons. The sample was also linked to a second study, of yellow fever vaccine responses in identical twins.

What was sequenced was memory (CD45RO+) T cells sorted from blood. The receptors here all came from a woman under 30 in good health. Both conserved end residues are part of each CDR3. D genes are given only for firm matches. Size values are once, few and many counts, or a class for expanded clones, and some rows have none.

CDR3 DNA: TGTGCCAGCAGTTTAAGACAGGGGGCGACGAATTCACCCCTCCACTTT
CDR3 protein: CASSLRQGATNSPLHF
clone size: many
D gene: TRBD1
J gene: TRBJ1-6
V gene: TRBV12-3/TRBV12-4

CDR3 DNA: TGTGCCACCAGTGATTCACAGGGTCAAGAGACCCAGTACTTC
CDR3 protein: CATSDSQGQETQYF
clone size: many
D gene: -
J gene: TRBJ2-5
V gene: TRBV24-1

CDR3 DNA: TGTGCCATCAGTGAAGGGAGGACAAATGAGCAGTTCTTC
CDR3 protein: CAISEGRTNEQFF
clone size: -
D gene: -
J gene: TRBJ2-1
V gene: TRBV10-3

CDR3 DNA: TGTGCCAGCAGTCGAAACGCGGGACGGGAGTGCACCGGGGAGCTGTTTTTT
CDR3 protein: CASSRNAGRECTGELFF
clone size: few
D gene: -
J gene: TRBJ2-2
V gene: TRBV21-1

CDR3 DNA: TGCAGTGCTAGAAAAGAGCTAGCGGGAGCCCATGAGCAGTTCTTC
CDR3 protein: CSARKELAGAHEQFF
clone size: few
D gene: TRBD2
J gene: TRBJ2-1
V gene: TRBV20-1

CDR3 DNA: TGTGCCAGCTCAGCCCGGGACTTCAACTCCTACAATGAGCAGTTCTTC
CDR3 protein: CASSARDFNSYNEQFF
clone size: -
D gene: -
J gene: TRBJ2-1
V gene: TRBV18

CDR3 DNA: TGTGCCAGCAGCTTACCCCGTACTAAAAGCGGGAGTGCCAATGAGCAGTTCTTC
CDR3 protein: CASSLPRTKSGSANEQFF
clone size: -
D gene: TRBD2
J gene: TRBJ2-1
V gene: TRBV11-2

CDR3 DNA: TGTGCCAGCAGCCAAGTAGCCGGACCCCTAACCTGCGAGCAGTACTTC
CDR3 protein: CASSQVAGPLTCEQYF
clone size: -
D gene: -
J gene: TRBJ2-7
V gene: TRBV3-1

CDR3 DNA: TGTGCCAGCAGCGTAGCGGAGTTCGGCGAGCAGTTCTTC
CDR3 protein: CASSVAEFGEQFF
clone size: few
D gene: -
J gene: TRBJ2-1
V gene: TRBV9

CDR3 DNA: TGCAGTGTCCCTATGACCGGGGCCACCGGGGAGCTGTTTTTT
CDR3 protein: CSVPMTGATGELFF
clone size: few
D gene: -
J gene: TRBJ2-2
V gene: TRBV20-1

CDR3 DNA: TGTGCCAGCAGCCAAGATTGGGGTACTTCGCCCCAGCATTTT
CDR3 protein: CASSQDWGTSPQHF
clone size: few
D gene: -
J gene: TRBJ1-5
V gene: TRBV3-1

CDR3 DNA: TGTGCCAGCAACCCACTAGCATCAGATACGCAGTATTTT
CDR3 protein: CASNPLASDTQYF
clone size: few
D gene: -
J gene: TRBJ2-3
V gene: TRBV6-2/TRBV6-3

CDR3 DNA: TGCAGTGCTAACCACCGCGGGGGGGTCACCGGGGAGCTGTTTTTT
CDR3 protein: CSANHRGGVTGELFF
clone size: -
D gene: TRBD2
J gene: TRBJ2-2
V gene: TRBV20-1

CDR3 DNA: TGTGCCTGCAGCCAAGGTGGGACGGAAGCTTTCTTT
CDR3 protein: CACSQGGTEAFF
clone size: -
D gene: -
J gene: TRBJ1-1
V gene: TRBV3-1

CDR3 DNA: TGTGCCAGCAGCCGGGACAGGGGGAACTATGGCTACACCTTC
CDR3 protein: CASSRDRGNYGYTF
clone size: many
D gene: TRBD1
J gene: TRBJ1-2
V gene: TRBV5-5